The 15 T cell receptor beta chains in this list originate from one sample, sequenced in a study of shared clonotypes between healthy human individuals. TCRdb's copy holds only in-frame clones and misses some; the assay was immunoSEQ multiplex PCR. The sample lists around 450,000 clones; around 75% were seen once. The sample taken for sequencing was PBMCs. These receptors originate from a middle-aged woman in good health. Some clones in this sample may be carry-over from other donors' samples.

Remarks on this clone: One end of the junction does not line up with germline, which may come from a read error. This chain links TRBV7-7 with TRBJ2-2; no definite D call. CDR3 length equals 15 residues. CDR1 SSHAT and CDR2 FNYEAQ come from the germline V gene (reference sequence). The CDR3 here is CASSLSSAHTGELFF. The CDR3 bases are TGTGCTAGCAGCTTGTCGTCAGCCCACACCGGGGAGCTGTTTTTT.

V is TRBV10-1 and J is TRBJ1-4; D is possibly TRBD1 (6 bases). V was trimmed by 9 bases and J by 4 bases, leaving 15 bases between them. Germline V gene sequence: CDR1 WNHNN, CDR2 SYGVQD (reference sequence). The CDR3 consists of 14 residues. The DNA for the CDR3 is TGCGCCAGGGGCTGGACAGTTCTTAATGAAAAACTGTTTTTT. Translating gives CARGWTVLNEKLFF.

This clone was picked up a small number of times. The chain employs TRBV5-1 and TRBJ2-7, with D tentatively TRBD1 (5 bases). CDR3 size: 15 residues. CDR1 is SGHRS and CDR2 is YFSETQ in the germline V gene. Trimming removed 1 base at V and 0 bases at J, with 11 bases between. Here the CDR3 reads CASSLLNRNSYEQYF. In nucleotides, the CDR3 is TGCGCCAGCAGCTTGTTAAACAGGAACTCCTACGAGCAGTACTTC.

The V call is TRBV16, the J call TRBJ2-7; 8 bases line up with TRBD1. J lost 1 base, V lost 4 bases, and 6 bases had no gene match. From germline, CDR1 is KGHSY and CDR2 FQNENV. The CDR3 is made up of 15 amino acids. CDR3 sequence reads: CASSPPGQASYEQYF. In DNA form, the CDR3 reads TGTGCCAGCAGCCCTCCGGGACAGGCGTCCTACGAGCAGTACTTC.

On this clone itself: With only one base between it and a far larger clone, this is likely a read error. V is TRBV7-8 and J is TRBJ2-6; D is unresolved. The V gene's germline CDR1 is SGHVS and CDR2 FQNEAQ. Trimming removed 10 bases from V and 0 bases from J, with 7 bases in between. This CDR3 is built from 13 residues. The CDR3 spells CATRSSGANVLTF. The CDR3 DNA is TGTGCCACCCGGAGCTCTGGGGCCAACGTCCTGACTTTC.

V is TRBV12-1 and J is TRBJ2-7; the table names TRBD2, a call not compared with the DNA. TRBV12-1 is a documented pseudogene. The length of the CDR3 is 17 residues. In DNA, the CDR3 is TGTGCCAGCAGCCCCCCCCCGACCGGGTCCGAGAGGGTCGAGCAGTACTTC. Translated: CASSPPPTGSERVEQYF.

This clone showed up many times. The chain couples TRBV6-5 to TRBJ2-7; perhaps TRBD1 as D (6 bases). The CDR3 runs to 15 residues. The V end was cut by 0 bases, the J end by 3 bases, with 12 bases between. Germline V gene sequence: CDR1 MNHEY, CDR2 SVGAGI. Here the CDR3 DNA reads TGTGCCAGCAGTTACTCGTTTTGGGGGCACTACGAGCAGTACTTC. This sequence encodes CASSYSFWGHYEQYF.

This clone came up once. DNA of the CDR3: TGTGCCAGCAGCTTATCTGCTGGGGCCAACGTCCTGACTTTC. It specifies CASSLSAGANVLTF. The chain combines TRBV7-2 with TRBJ2-6; no clear D gene. V was shortened by 2 bases and J by 2 bases, with 4 bases between the two germline ends. Germline CDR1 reads SGHTA; CDR2 reads FQGNSA. This CDR3 comprises 14 residues. Using reference TRBV7-2 and TRBJ2-6 for the parts outside the CDR3, the full variable domain is GAGVSQSPSNKVTEKGKDVELRCDPISGHTALYWYRQSLGQGLEFLIYFQGNSAPDKSGLPSDRFSAERTGGSVSTLTIQRTQQEDSAVYLCASSLSAGANVLTFGAGSRLTVL.

The rearrangement joins TRBV28 to TRBJ1-2; 7 positions agree with TRBD1. This CDR3 spans 14 amino acids. Per the germline V gene, CDR1 is MDHEN and CDR2 is SYDVKM. The ends lost 4 bases at V and 5 bases at J; junction bases unmatched: 7. In nucleotides, the CDR3 is TGTGCCAGCAGTTATGGACAGGCGAGTTATGGCTACACCTTC. This translates into CASSYGQASYGYTF.

The chain has TRBV18 and TRBJ1-1; tentative D call: TRBD1 (5 bases). Germline assignment: CDR1 KGHSH and CDR2 LQKENI. The CDR3 sequence is 15 residues long. Trimming removed 0 bases at V and 0 bases at J, with 8 bases between. The CDR3: CASSPPGDLNTEAFF. The DNA for the CDR3 is TGTGCCAGCTCACCACCGGGGGATTTGAACACTGAAGCTTTCTTT.

The genes are TRBV19 and TRBJ1-5; 10 bases agree with TRBD1. J gave up 0 bases and V 3 bases, and 5 bases lay outside the gene matches. The length of the CDR3 is 17 residues. Germline loops: CDR1 LNHDA, CDR2 SQIVND (reference sequence). The CDR3 spells CASSMGTGAYSNQPQHF. The CDR3 DNA reads TGTGCCAGTAGTATGGGGACAGGGGCCTATAGCAATCAGCCCCAGCATTTT.

This rearrangement joins TRBV28 to TRBJ2-5; the D is unclear. From germline, CDR1 is MDHEN and CDR2 SYDVKM. With 3 bases removed from V and 9 bases from J, the gap between germline ends came to 11 bases. The CDR3 extends over 12 amino acids. CDR3 sequence (DNA): TGTGCCAGCAGTTTCTCCCCGTCGGCCCAGTACTTC. Translated, it gives CASSFSPSAQYF.

The gene calls are TRBV7-6 and TRBJ2-3; a weak D match, TRBD1 (5 bases). V lost 4 bases to trimming and J lost 0 bases, with 14 bases between them. Germline V lookup: CDR1 SGHVS, CDR2 FNYEAQ. This CDR3 has 16 amino acids. CDR3 sequence: CASSSLGQTSTDTQYF. The CDR3 nucleotides read TGTGCCAGCAGCTCCCTGGGGCAGACTAGCACAGATACGCAGTATTTT. Variable domain in full (rest from reference TRBV7-6 and TRBJ2-3): GAGVSQSPRYKVTKRGQDVALRCDPISGHVSLYWYRQALGQGPEFLTYFNYEAQQDKSGLPNDRFSAERPEGSISTLTIQRTEQRDSAMYRCASSSLGQTSTDTQYFGPGTRLTVL.

As DNA, the CDR3 is TGTGCCAGCAGCGGGACAGGAGGATTGGGCATTCAGTACTTC. Its translation is CASSGTGGLGIQYF. J is TRBJ2-4 and V is TRBV14, with 8 positions matching TRBD1. The CDR3 covers 14 residues. Germline loops: CDR1 SGHDN, CDR2 FVKESK. The J segment lost 9 bases and the V segment lost 5 bases, leaving 9 bases of the junction unmatched. Variable domain in full (rest from reference TRBV14 and TRBJ2-4): EAGVTQFPSHSVIEKGQTVTLRCDPISGHDNLYWYRRVMGKEIKFLLHFVKESKQDESGMPNNRFLAERTGGTYSTLKVQPAELEDSGVYFCASSGTGGLGIQYFGAGTRLSVL.

On this clone itself: The same CDR3 also results from other DNA sequences found in this sample. The rearrangement links TRBV30 to TRBJ1-4; D is perhaps TRBD1 (6 bases). With 0 bases removed from V and 8 bases from J, the gap between germline ends came to 13 bases. From germline, CDR1 is GTSNPN and CDR2 SVGIG (reference sequence). The CDR3 runs to 14 residues. The DNA of the CDR3 is TGTGCCTGGAGTGTAAGGGGGGCAGGCGAAAAACTGTTTTTT. Protein sequence: CAWSVRGAGEKLFF.